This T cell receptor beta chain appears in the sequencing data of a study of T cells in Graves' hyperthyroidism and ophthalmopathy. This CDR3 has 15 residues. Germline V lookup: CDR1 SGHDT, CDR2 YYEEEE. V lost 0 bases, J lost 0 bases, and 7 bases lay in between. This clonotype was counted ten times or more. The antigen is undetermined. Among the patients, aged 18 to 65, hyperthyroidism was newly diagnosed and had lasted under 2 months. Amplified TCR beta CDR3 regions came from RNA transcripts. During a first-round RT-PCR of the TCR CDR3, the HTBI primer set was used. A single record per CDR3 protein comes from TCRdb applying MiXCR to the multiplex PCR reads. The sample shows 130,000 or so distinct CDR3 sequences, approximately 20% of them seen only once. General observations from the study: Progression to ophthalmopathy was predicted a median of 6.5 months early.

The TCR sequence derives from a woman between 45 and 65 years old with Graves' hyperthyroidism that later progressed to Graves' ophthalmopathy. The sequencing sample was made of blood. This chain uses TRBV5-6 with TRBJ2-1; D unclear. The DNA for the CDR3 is TGTGCCAGCAGCTTGGTTGAGAGCTCCTACAATGAGCAGTTCTTC. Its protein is CASSLVESSYNEQFF.